Given below is one T cell receptor (beta chain) in context. Only in-frame clones appear in the TCRdb table, and some are missing; sequencing was by immunoSEQ multiplex PCR. This repertoire shows 200,000 to 250,000 clones, 70% to 90% found once; its top ten account for about 7.2%. The source of the sample is a study of blood T cell repertoires in COVID-19. V dropped 3 bases and J dropped 4; count of bases not matched to a gene: 7. The length of the CDR3 is 15 residues. Germline V gene lookup returns CDR1 KGHSH and CDR2 LQKENI. The specimen was PBMCs or T cells enriched from blood (not recorded which). The J gene is TRBJ2-3, the V gene TRBV18; 7 bases are shared with TRBD1. The receptor was derived from a woman in her thirties or forties with acute COVID-19. The CDR3 region is CASSPETGLADTQYF. CDR3 sequence (DNA): TGTGCCAGCTCACCCGAGACAGGGTTGGCAGATACGCAGTATTTT.